These 15 T cell receptor beta chains share one sample of origin, sequenced in a study of beta chain features in type 1 diabetes. These TCRs' antigens remain unknown. General study findings and limits: For Type 1 diabetes patients, all four CD4+ subsets carried TCRB CDR3s that were moderately but significantly shorter.

Of the isolated RNA, all was reverse transcribed, and so the sequenced material was expressed TCRB transcripts. Here immunoSEQ multiplex PCR was the method, and the copy in TCRdb shows in-frame clones only, minus some. The profile shows some 350,000 clones, around an eighth of them singletons. The sample consisted of naive CD4+ T cells from blood. These receptors came from a woman under 30 with type 1 diabetes.

V and J are TRBV5-4 and TRBJ2-5, with 8 bases that match TRBD2. With V trimmed by 3 bases and J by 4 bases, 5 bases remained unmatched. Germline loops: CDR1 SGHNT, CDR2 YYREEE (reference sequence). This CDR3 region has 14 residues. CDR3 bases: TGTGCCAGCAGCTCCCCTGCGGGGGGAGAGACCCAGTACTTC. Protein sequence: CASSSPAGGETQYF.

The V call is TRBV5-1, the J call TRBJ1-4, with a weak D call TRBD1 (5 bases). This CDR3 is 15 amino acids long. Germline V gene data show CDR1 as SGHRS and CDR2 as YFSETQ. Trimming stripped 0 bases from V and 6 bases from J, with 12 bases between. Here the CDR3 reads CASSLGHRIDEKLFF. As DNA, the CDR3 is TGCGCCAGCAGCTTGGGACACAGGATAGATGAAAAACTGTTTTTT.

This clone came up a few times. The gene calls are TRBV28 and TRBJ2-1, with D perhaps matching TRBD2 (5 bases). The CDR3 runs 15 residues. V was pared by 5 bases and J by 9 bases, with 20 bases between. Germline loops: CDR1 MDHEN, CDR2 SYDVKM. CDR3 loop: CASSPHRTPDGEQFF. The CDR3 nucleotides read TGTGCCAGCAGTCCTCATAGGACTCCGGACGGTGAGCAGTTCTTC.

CDR3 loop: CASSFKGLGGQETQYF. The CDR3 coding sequence is TGTGCCAGCAGTTTTAAGGGCTTGGGAGGGCAAGAGACCCAGTACTTC. This rearrangement joins TRBV27 to TRBJ2-5, with 7 nucleotides matching TRBD2. Germline V CDR1 and CDR2: MNHEY, SMNVEV (reference sequence). Trimming at V came to 3 bases and at J to 2 bases, leaving 9 bases not matched to a gene. CDR3 length: 16 residues.

The genes are TRBV30 and TRBJ1-1; 10 nucleotides agree with TRBD1. Germline V gene lookup returns CDR1 GTSNPN and CDR2 SVGIG (reference sequence). The CDR3 contains 13 residues. The V segment lost 2 bases and the J segment 5 bases; nucleotides outside the gene matches: 2. The CDR3 spells CAWSRTGGTEAFF. The CDR3 region has the DNA TGTGCCTGGAGTCGGACAGGGGGAACTGAAGCTTTCTTT.

Written as DNA, the CDR3 is TGTGCCAGCAGCAGGGCCCATAGCACAGATACGCAGTATTTT. It specifies CASSRAHSTDTQYF. This sequence joins TRBV27 and TRBJ2-3, with D perhaps TRBD1 (5 bases). The CDR3 contains 14 residues. Germline V gene lookup returns CDR1 MNHEY and CDR2 SMNVEV (reference sequence). Deletions cut 6 bases from V and 0 bases from J, with 10 bases between.

The rearrangement uses TRBV19 and TRBJ2-7, with 9 bases fitting TRBD1. Trimming took 4 bases from V and 0 from J; bases not matched to a gene: 4. Germline CDR1 reads LNHDA; CDR2 reads SQIVND (reference sequence). This CDR3 has 15 residues. CDR3 in amino acids: CASSTPGQGSYEQYF. CDR3 bases: TGTGCCAGTAGTACCCCGGGACAGGGCTCCTACGAGCAGTACTTC.

The V gene is TRBV10-3, the J gene TRBJ1-2, with 7 bases lining up with TRBD1. This CDR3 is built from 14 residues. From germline, CDR1 is ENHRY and CDR2 SYGVKD. Trimming removed 10 bases from V and 7 bases from J; junction bases left unmatched: 15. For the CDR3, the DNA is TGTGCCACTAACCTCCGACAGGGATGGGGTGGCTACACCTTC. Encoded protein: CATNLRQGWGGYTF.

There are a few counts of this clone. The junction differs from germline at one of its ends, possibly a read error. The rearrangement uses TRBV18 and TRBJ2-3; D is unresolved. From germline, CDR1 is KGHSH and CDR2 LQKENI. This CDR3 has 12 residues. The CDR3 nucleotides are TGTGCCAGCTCCCCACTGGTCGGTACGCAGTATTTT. Amino acid sequence: CASSPLVGTQYF.

CDR3 coding DNA: TGCAGCGTCACCCTCGGGGGGGATCAGCCCCAGCATTTT. This codes for CSVTLGGDQPQHF. The chain links TRBV29-1 to TRBJ1-5, with D maybe TRBD1 (5 bases). CDR3 size: 13 residues. Germline V CDR1 and CDR2: SQVTM, ANQGSEA. Trimming stripped 6 bases from V and 5 bases from J, with 14 bases between.

The rearrangement joins TRBV7-6 to TRBJ2-1, with D maybe TRBD2 (6 bases). V shed 5 bases and J shed 8 bases, with 10 bases lying between them. The CDR3 runs 12 residues. The germline gives CDR1 SGHVS, CDR2 FNYEAQ. The CDR3 DNA reads TGTGCCAGCAGCCCCGGGAGAGATGAGCAGTTCTTC. It codes for CASSPGRDEQFF.

This clone was seen a handful of times. V usage is TRBV21-1 and J usage is TRBJ2-7; the DNA was not used to check the table's D call, TRBD2. TRBV21-1 is shown as a pseudogene. This CDR3 region has 18 residues. The CDR3 bases are TGTGCCAGCAGCAAAGCCCCATGGACGGCGGGAGAGACGTACGAGCAGTACGTC. It specifies CASSKAPWTAGETYEQYV.

The chain couples TRBV29-1 to TRBJ2-2; 8 bases line up with TRBD1. CDR3 size: 13 residues. V lost 7 bases to trimming and J lost 7 bases; unmatched junction nucleotides: 8. CDR1 and CDR2 (germline): SQVTM, ANQGSEA. CDR3 bases: TGCAGCGGCCGGACAGGGACCGGCGGGGAGCTGTTTTTT. Translated: CSGRTGTGGELFF.

The CDR3 is CASSSRLAGASDTQYF. CDR3 nucleotides: TGTGCCAGCAGCTCCAGACTAGCGGGAGCTTCGGATACGCAGTATTTT. The genes are TRBV5-6 and TRBJ2-3, with 12 bases matching TRBD2. In germline, CDR1 is SGHDT, CDR2 YYEEEE. V gave up 3 bases and J gave up 6 bases; unmatched junction bases: 8. CDR3 size: 16 residues.

The rearrangement joins TRBV5-6 to TRBJ2-5; 7 bases are a match to TRBD2. Germline values: CDR1 SGHDT, CDR2 YYEEEE. The CDR3 runs 13 residues. The J segment lost 8 bases and the V segment lost 4 bases, leaving 8 bases of the junction unmatched. The CDR3 DNA is TGTGCCAGCAGCGGGGACTACCAAGGAACCCAGTACTTC. Translated, it gives CASSGDYQGTQYF.